The 15 T cell receptor beta chains below were found in one sample sequenced in a study of blood T cells in healthy people across ages. Sample-barcoded 5' priming and a J-beta primer mix drove a second PCR of about 7 to 11 cycles. TCRdb reprocessed the 5' RACE reads via MiXCR and lists one record per CDR3 protein. The sample consists of hundreds of thousands of distinct CDR3 sequences, 24% of them appearing once. This same sample was also part of a study on T cells of mothers and their children.

Material for sequencing was blood. The receptors come from a boy aged 5-17 years in good health.

This clonotype was seen a few times. The rearrangement links TRBV6-2 or TRBV6-3 to TRBJ2-5; 11 nucleotides match TRBD2. CDR3 size: 17 residues. Germline CDR1 reads MNHEY; CDR2 reads SVGEGT. V was clipped by 6 bases and J by 0 bases; unmatched bases: 9. CDR3 sequence: CASRTSGSGAYQETQYF. DNA of the CDR3: TGTGCCAGCAGAACTAGCGGGAGTGGGGCTTACCAAGAGACCCAGTACTTC.

The genes are TRBV20-1 and TRBJ2-5; D assignment may be TRBD1 or TRBD2 (5 bases each). The CDR3 spans 14 residues. Germline assignment: CDR1 DFQATT and CDR2 SNEGSKA (reference sequence). Trimming took off 6 bases at V and 2 bases at J, with 16 bases between the two ends. Written as DNA, the CDR3 is TGCAGTGCCCCTCGGGACCTACAACAAGAGACCCAGTACTTC. The encoded protein is CSAPRDLQQETQYF.

The chain recombines TRBV23-1 with TRBJ2-5; 7 bases are shared with TRBD2. TRBV23-1 qualifies as an ORF whose function is uncertain. This CDR3 has 16 amino acids. Unmatched junction bases numbered 6, after V lost 1 base and J lost 1 base. CDR3 in amino acids: CASSQFTGGGQETQYF. The CDR3 DNA is TGCGCCAGCAGTCAATTCACCGGCGGGGGCCAAGAGACCCAGTACTTC.

To note about this clonotype: Germline and junction disagree at one end, which may indicate a read error. The CDR3 loop reads CASRRGTYEQYF. The CDR3 region has the DNA TGCGCCAGCAGGAGAGGGACCTACGAGCAGTACTTC. J is TRBJ2-7 and V is TRBV2, with D perhaps TRBD2 (5 bases). The CDR3 covers 12 residues. Germline V CDR1 and CDR2: SNHLY, FYNNEI.

V is TRBV6-5 and J is TRBJ1-2; 9 nucleotides align to TRBD1. The CDR3 is 15 residues long. J was trimmed by 5 bases and V by 6 bases; bases with no gene match: 10. Germline CDR1 and CDR2: MNHEY and SVGAGI. CDR3: CASRSGPGTGYGYTF. CDR3 in DNA: TGTGCCAGCAGGTCCGGCCCCGGGACAGGGTATGGCTACACCTTC.

The V gene is TRBV15, the J gene TRBJ1-5; D gene ambiguous. With 0 bases removed from V and 3 bases from J, the gap between germline ends came to 9 bases. CDR1 and CDR2 (germline): LNHNV, YYDKDF (reference sequence). This CDR3 is 15 amino acids long. CDR3 DNA: TGTGCCACCAGCAGAGAGTTTACGACCAATCAGCCCCAGCATTTT. It specifies CATSREFTTNQPQHF.

V usage is TRBV15 and J usage is TRBJ1-5; 12 bases line up with TRBD1. The germline V gene has CDR1 LNHNV and CDR2 YYDKDF (reference sequence). V shed 0 bases, J shed 5 bases, and the junction held 2 bases outside the gene matches. The CDR3 has 16 amino acids. The CDR3 nucleotides are TGTGCCACCAGCAGAGAAGGGACAGGGGGCGATCAGCCCCAGCATTTT. It encodes CATSREGTGGDQPQHF.

V and J are TRBV28 and TRBJ1-2; 9 bases match TRBD1. The junction had 3 bases not matched to a gene; V was cut back by 6 bases and J by 4 bases. The CDR3 consists of 13 residues. Germline CDR1 and CDR2: MDHEN and SYDVKM. CDR3: CASSRDRVYGYTF. In DNA form, the CDR3 reads TGTGCCAGCAGCCGGGACAGGGTCTATGGCTACACCTTC.

This clonotype has only a few counts. V usage is TRBV27 and J usage is TRBJ2-3; tentative D call: TRBD2 (5 bases). CDR3 length equals 17 residues. The germline V and J ends were trimmed by 4 bases and 0 bases, with 17 bases remaining between them. Germline V gives CDR1 MNHEY, CDR2 SMNVEV (reference sequence). DNA for the CDR3: TGTGCCAGCAGTTCGGGGATTACCCTAGATAGCACAGATACGCAGTATTTT. This codes for CASSSGITLDSTDTQYF.

This clonotype was seen a few times. This rearrangement joins TRBV6-1 to TRBJ2-5, with 13 bases matching TRBD2. V shed 9 bases and J 4 bases; nucleotides not matched to a gene: 5. The germline gives CDR1 MNHNS, CDR2 SASEGT. CDR3 size: 14 residues. The CDR3 loop is CASGLAGVGETQYF. Here the CDR3 DNA reads TGTGCCAGTGGACTAGCGGGGGTTGGAGAGACCCAGTACTTC.

The chain carries TRBV27 and TRBJ2-5; the D call may be TRBD1 or TRBD2 (5 bases each). The germline V and J ends were trimmed by 0 bases and 1 base, with 12 bases remaining between them. From germline, CDR1 is MNHEY and CDR2 SMNVEV (reference sequence). The CDR3 contains 16 residues. The CDR3 here is CASSLSPAGAQETQYF. The CDR3 nucleotides read TGTGCCAGCAGTTTATCCCCCGCCGGGGCCCAAGAGACCCAGTACTTC.

J is TRBJ2-1 and V is TRBV7-2; D is perhaps TRBD2 (5 bases). In germline, CDR1 is SGHTA, CDR2 FQGNSA. There are 17 residues in the CDR3. Trimming removed 1 base at V and 0 bases at J, with 13 bases between. CDR3 nucleotides: TGTGCCAGCAGCTTAGTGGGAGTGGCGGGCTCCTACAATGAGCAGTTCTTC. Amino acids: CASSLVGVAGSYNEQFF. Complete variable domain (other parts from reference TRBV7-2 and TRBJ2-1): GAGVSQSPSNKVTEKGKDVELRCDPISGHTALYWYRQSLGQGLEFLIYFQGNSAPDKSGLPSDRFSAERTGGSVSTLTIQRTQQEDSAVYLCASSLVGVAGSYNEQFFGPGTRLTVL.

This clonotype was counted at least ten times. The rearrangement joins TRBV12-3 or TRBV12-4 to TRBJ2-7, with D perhaps TRBD2 (5 bases). The V end lost 8 bases, the J end lost 3 bases, and 17 bases lay between the germline ends. The CDR3 runs to 14 residues. As DNA, the CDR3 is TGTGCCAGCTCTCCCAGCGGCGAGAACTACGAGCAGTACTTC. Protein product: CASSPSGENYEQYF.

There are many counts of this clonotype. This chain connects TRBV25-1 to TRBJ2-4; possibly TRBD2 for D (5 bases). The CDR3 consists of 15 residues. Germline assignment: CDR1 MGHDK and CDR2 SYGVNS. V lost 6 bases, J lost 0 bases, and 12 bases lay in between. CDR3 in amino acids: CASSEGGSAKNIQYF. Written as DNA, the CDR3 is TGTGCCAGCAGCGAGGGTGGGTCAGCCAAAAACATTCAGTACTTC.

V gene TRBV12-3 or TRBV12-4 combines with J gene TRBJ1-4; D may be TRBD1 (5 bases). Trimming cost V 6 bases and J 6 bases, with 17 bases left between them. The CDR3 has 15 residues. The CDR3 region is CASSHRGGAYEKLFF. The CDR3, as DNA: TGTGCCAGCAGCCACCGAGGAGGGGCGTATGAAAAACTGTTTTTT.